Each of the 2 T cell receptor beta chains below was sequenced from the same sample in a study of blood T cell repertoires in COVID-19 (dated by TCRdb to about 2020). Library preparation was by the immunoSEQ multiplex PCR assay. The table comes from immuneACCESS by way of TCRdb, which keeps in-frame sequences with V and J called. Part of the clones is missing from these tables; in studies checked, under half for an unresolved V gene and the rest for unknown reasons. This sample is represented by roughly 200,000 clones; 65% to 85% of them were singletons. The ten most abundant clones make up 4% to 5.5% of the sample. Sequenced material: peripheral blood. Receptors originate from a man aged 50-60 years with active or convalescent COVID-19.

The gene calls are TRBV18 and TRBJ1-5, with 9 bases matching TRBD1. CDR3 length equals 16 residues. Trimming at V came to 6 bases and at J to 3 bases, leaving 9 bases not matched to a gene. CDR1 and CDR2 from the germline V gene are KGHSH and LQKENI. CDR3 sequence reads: CASSRGQGPANQPQHF. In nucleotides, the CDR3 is TGTGCCAGCTCTCGGGGACAGGGCCCTGCCAATCAGCCCCAGCATTTT.

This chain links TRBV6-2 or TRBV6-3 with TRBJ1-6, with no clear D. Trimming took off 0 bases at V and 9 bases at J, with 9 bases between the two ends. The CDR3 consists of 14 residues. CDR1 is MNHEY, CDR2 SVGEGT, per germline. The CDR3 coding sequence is TGTGCCAGCAGTTACTCGTCGAGGTTTTCACCCCTCCACTTT. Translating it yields CASSYSSRFSPLHF.